Below are 10 T cell receptor beta chains sequenced from a single sample in a study of T cells in localized non-small cell lung cancer. Sequenced by immunoSEQ multiplex PCR; TCRdb stores in-frame clones only, minus some. The data show roughly 30,000 clones, with approximately 90% seen just once and around 2.8% held by the top ten. Sequencing was performed on peripheral blood, taken before any cancer treatment. The receptors derive from a woman aged 18-55 years with stage I lung adenocarcinoma.

The chain combines TRBV19 with TRBJ1-4, with 10 bases that match TRBD1. This CDR3 is built from 15 residues. Germline V lookup: CDR1 LNHDA, CDR2 SQIVND (reference sequence). The J segment lost 7 bases and the V segment lost 7 bases, leaving 9 bases of the junction unmatched. CDR3 loop: CASKGMRDRGEKLFF. CDR3 DNA sequence: TGTGCCAGTAAAGGGATGCGGGACAGGGGTGAAAAACTGTTTTTT.

This clone was detected a few times. The chain carries TRBV6-5 and TRBJ1-6, with D possibly TRBD1 on 6 matching bases. The CDR3 extends over 15 amino acids. Germline CDR1 MNHEY, CDR2 SVGAGI. V shed 0 bases and J shed 8 bases, with 11 bases lying between them. CDR3 protein: CASSYSPKGDSPLHF. In nucleotides, the CDR3 is TGTGCCAGCAGTTACTCACCTAAGGGGGATTCACCCCTCCACTTT.

The chain recombines TRBV28 with TRBJ2-2; D perhaps matches TRBD1 (5 bases). This CDR3 has 13 amino acids. V shed 10 bases and J shed 1 base, with 10 bases lying between them. Germline assignment: CDR1 MDHEN and CDR2 SYDVKM. The CDR3 protein is CATRVGNTGELFF. The CDR3 nucleotides are TGTGCCACCAGGGTTGGGAACACCGGGGAGCTGTTTTTT.

The chain employs TRBV7-2 and TRBJ1-2, with TRBD1 as a possible D gene (6 bases). CDR1 SGHTA and CDR2 FQGNSA come from the germline V gene. Deletions cut 4 bases from V and 4 bases from J, with 10 bases between. The CDR3 extends over 13 amino acids. The CDR3 loop reads CASSSDRRYGYTF. In nucleotides, the CDR3 is TGTGCCAGCAGCTCGGACAGACGCTATGGCTACACCTTC.

V gene TRBV28 combines with J gene TRBJ2-1, with D tentatively TRBD1 (5 bases). The CDR3 is made up of 13 amino acids. CDR1 and CDR2 (germline): MDHEN, SYDVKM. Trimming stripped 3 bases from V and 3 bases from J, with 6 bases between. The CDR3 DNA reads as TGTGCCAGCAGTTTCACAGGCTACAATGAGCAGTTCTTC. Its translation: CASSFTGYNEQFF.

The chain joins TRBV6-5 to TRBJ2-5; D call uncertain. Trimming pared 5 bases from V and 1 base from J, leaving 14 bases between. This CDR3 is 15 amino acids long. The V gene's germline CDR1 is MNHEY and CDR2 SVGAGI. CDR3 sequence reads: CASSAAGGPQETQYF. The CDR3 DNA reads as TGTGCCAGCAGTGCCGCCGGCGGACCCCAAGAGACCCAGTACTTC.

To note about this clone: Other DNA sequences in the sample encode the same CDR3. CDR3 protein: CASSSQEDTGELFF. CDR3 bases: TGTGCCAGCAGCAGTCAGGAGGACACCGGGGAGCTGTTTTTT. The genes are TRBV7-6 and TRBJ2-2, with TRBD2 as a possible D gene (5 bases). With 5 bases removed from V and 3 bases from J, the gap between germline ends came to 10 bases. The CDR3 has 14 residues. CDR1 and CDR2 from the germline V gene are SGHVS and FNYEAQ.

The rearrangement links TRBV30 to TRBJ1-2; 8 nucleotides line up with TRBD1. The germline CDR1 and CDR2 sequences are GTSNPN and SVGIG (reference sequence). This CDR3 region has 13 residues. Here the CDR3 DNA reads TGTGTCCTGGAGAGGACAGGGAGGGGTGGCTACACCTTC. Translation gives CVLERTGRGGYTF.

The chain couples TRBV18 to TRBJ2-7, with D maybe TRBD2 (6 bases). The CDR3 has 13 amino acids. Between the trimmed V and J ends, which lost 3 bases and 2 bases, there was a span of 8 bases. Per germline, CDR1 KGHSH and CDR2 LQKENI. For the CDR3, the DNA is TGTGCCAGCTCACCCGGGAGCACCTACGAGCAGTACTTC. It yields the protein CASSPGSTYEQYF.

The J gene is TRBJ1-1, the V gene TRBV28; D not resolved. CDR1 and CDR2 (germline): MDHEN, SYDVKM. The CDR3 consists of 12 residues. Trimming pared 8 bases from V and 11 bases from J, leaving 18 bases between. DNA for the CDR3: TGTGCCAGCCGTCAAGGAGGGTTCGATGCTTTCTTT. Its protein product is CASRQGGFDAFF.